The 7 T cell receptor beta chains given below trace back to one sample, sequenced in a study of T cells in Graves' hyperthyroidism and ophthalmopathy. Amplification of TCR beta CDR3 regions was performed using RNA transcripts as template. The HTBI primer set drove a first-round RT-PCR of the TCR CDR3. TCRdb fed the multiplex PCR reads into MiXCR, producing one record per CDR3 protein. The sample consists of a few hundred thousand distinct CDR3 sequences, around 20% of them appearing once. Specimen: blood. The source of these receptors is a man aged 18 to 29 with Graves' hyperthyroidism.

This clonotype has a count of ten or more. The CDR3 DNA sequence: TGTGCCAGCAGTGAAAGGTGGCGGTCCGGGGAGCTGTTTTTT. Amino acid sequence: CASSERWRSGELFF. The chain combines TRBV12-3 or TRBV12-4 with TRBJ2-2; D remains ambiguous. The length of the CDR3 is 14 residues. V lost 5 bases and J 6 bases, leaving 13 bases between the germline ends.

There are many counts of this clonotype. This rearrangement joins TRBV13 to TRBJ1-1; D call uncertain. Germline CDR1 is PRHDT and CDR2 is FYEKMQ (reference sequence). CDR3 size: 15 residues. Trimming removed 1 base from V and 2 bases from J, with 11 bases in between. The CDR3 reads CASSLEIGPNTEAFF. The CDR3 bases are TGTGCCAGCAGCTTAGAGATAGGGCCTAACACTGAAGCTTTCTTT.

This clonotype appeared many times. The chain joins TRBV4-1 to TRBJ1-1, with D uncertain. Germline CDR1 reads MGHRA; CDR2 reads YSYEKL. Between the trimmed V and J ends, which lost 2 bases and 5 bases, there was a span of 18 bases. CDR3 size: 16 residues. This chain's CDR3 is CASSQSNLGRSTEAFF. CDR3 DNA sequence: TGCGCCAGCAGCCAATCTAACCTGGGGAGGAGTACTGAAGCTTTCTTT.

This clonotype has at least ten counts. This chain links TRBV24-1 with TRBJ1-5; D is possibly TRBD1 (5 bases). Looked up from germline, CDR1 is KGHDR and CDR2 is SFDVKD. Trimming removed 3 bases at V and 5 bases at J, with 10 bases between. The CDR3 spans 14 residues. In DNA form, the CDR3 reads TGTGCCACCAGTGATCGACAGACTTATCAGCCCCAGCATTTT. Translation: CATSDRQTYQPQHF.

The chain has TRBV19 and TRBJ1-2, with a tentative D call TRBD1 (6 bases). Germline-derived CDR1 and CDR2 are LNHDA and SQIVND (reference sequence). The length of the CDR3 is 15 residues. Trimming took 3 bases from V and 8 from J, leaving 19 bases between them. The CDR3 sequence: CASSIGTAAQGGYTF. CDR3 bases: TGTGCCAGTAGTATCGGGACCGCCGCCCAGGGGGGCTACACCTTC.

The sample holds many counts of this clonotype. This sequence joins TRBV6-1 and TRBJ2-7; D is possibly TRBD1 (6 bases). The CDR3 has 13 residues. Germline CDR1 reads MNHNS; CDR2 reads SASEGT. V was trimmed by 3 bases and J by 4 bases, leaving 10 bases between them. The chain's CDR3 is CASSEGAQYEQYF. Here the CDR3 DNA reads TGTGCCAGCAGTGAGGGGGCGCAGTACGAGCAGTACTTC.

This clonotype was observed many times. The gene calls are TRBV12-3 or TRBV12-4 and TRBJ1-1; 10 nucleotides match TRBD1. With V trimmed by 5 bases and J by 3 bases, 6 bases remained unmatched. The CDR3 is 15 residues long. This chain's CDR3 is CASSDTTGGYTEAFF. CDR3 DNA sequence: TGTGCCAGCAGTGATACGACAGGGGGCTACACTGAAGCTTTCTTT.